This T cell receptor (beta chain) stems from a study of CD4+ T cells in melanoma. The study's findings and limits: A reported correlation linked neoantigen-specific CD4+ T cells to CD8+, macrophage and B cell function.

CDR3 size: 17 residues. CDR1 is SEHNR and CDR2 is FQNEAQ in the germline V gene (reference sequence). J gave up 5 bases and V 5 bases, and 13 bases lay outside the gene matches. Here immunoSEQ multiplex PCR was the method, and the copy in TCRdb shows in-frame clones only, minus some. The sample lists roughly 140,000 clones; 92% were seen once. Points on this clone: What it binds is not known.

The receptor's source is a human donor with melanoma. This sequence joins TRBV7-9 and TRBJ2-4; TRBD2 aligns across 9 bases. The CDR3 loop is CASSQPPGTSIENIQYF. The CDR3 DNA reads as TGTGCCAGCAGCCAACCCCCAGGGACTAGCATCGAAAACATTCAGTACTTC.